The 24 T cell receptor beta chains in this list originate from one sample, sequenced in a study of monozygotic twins with inflammatory bowel disease. TCRdb re-called the 5' RACE reads; one entry per CDR3 protein, DNA not given. Its clone listing holds about 150,000 distinct CDR3 sequences. Source material: blood. These TCRs come from a human donor with ulcerative colitis or Crohn's disease, or a healthy co-twin of an affected twin (not recorded which).

The chain couples TRBV5-1 to TRBJ2-2; TCRdb's D gene call, TRBD2, goes unchecked for lack of DNA. Germline CDR1 is SGHRS and CDR2 is YFSETQ. The CDR3 length is 18 residues. CDR3 sequence: CASSLDGLAGGPAGELFF. Supplemented by reference TRBV5-1 and TRBJ2-2, the full variable domain reads KAGVTQTPRYLIKTRGQQVTLSCSPISGHRSVSWYQQTPGQGLQFLFEYFSETQRNKGNFPGRFSGRQFSNSRSEMNVSTLELGDSALYLCASSLDGLAGGPAGELFFGEGSRLTVL.

V gene TRBV3-1 combines with J gene TRBJ2-2; without DNA, the TCRdb call of TRBD2 cannot be checked. The CDR3 is 20 residues long. Germline values: CDR1 LGHDT, CDR2 YNNKEL (reference sequence). Here the CDR3 reads CASSHVHRLAEPPNTGELFF.

The chain combines TRBV7-9 with TRBJ1-2; without DNA, the TCRdb call of TRBD1 cannot be checked. The CDR3 loop spans 13 amino acids. Germline V gives CDR1 SEHNR, CDR2 FQNEAQ (reference sequence). The CDR3 loop is CASSRQGNYGYTF.

The CDR3 protein is CASSPAGGGGYNEQFF. The chain combines TRBV7-6 with TRBJ2-1; TCRdb's D call of TRBD1 is untestable without DNA. This CDR3 spans 16 amino acids. Germline V CDR1 and CDR2: SGHVS, FNYEAQ.

The chain uses TRBV9 and TRBJ2-1; TCRdb designates TRBD2, a call that cannot be tested without DNA. Germline V gene lookup returns CDR1 SGDLS and CDR2 YYNGEE. The CDR3 sequence is 19 residues long. The CDR3 spells CASSRSGDGRAGFFNEQFF.

This rearrangement joins TRBV27 to TRBJ2-1; TCRdb names TRBD1, which stays unverified in the absence of DNA. Germline V gene data show CDR1 as MNHEY and CDR2 as SMNVEV (reference sequence). The CDR3 has 15 residues. This chain's CDR3 is CASSLQGTSYNEQFF.

CDR3 residues: CASSFRGSYEQYF. The V gene is TRBV6-5, the J gene TRBJ2-7. This CDR3 is built from 13 residues. Germline CDR1 and CDR2: MNHEY and SVGAGI.

The genes are TRBV18 and TRBJ2-2. Germline V gene lookup returns CDR1 KGHSH and CDR2 LQKENI. The CDR3 length is 14 residues. The CDR3 spells CASSPRQKTGELFF.

The rearrangement uses TRBV7-3 and TRBJ2-2; the TCRdb D gene call, TRBD1, has no DNA to confirm it. Germline CDR1 SGHTA, CDR2 FQGTGA. The CDR3 runs 16 residues. The CDR3 loop is CASRRDRGAFPGELFF. The full variable domain, rest sourced from reference TRBV7-3 and TRBJ2-2, is GAGVSQTPSNKVTEKGKYVELRCDPISGHTALYWYRQSLGQGPEFLIYFQGTGAADDSGLPNDRFFAVRPEGSVSTLKIQRTERGDSAVYLCASRRDRGAFPGELFFGEGSRLTVL.

The gene calls are TRBV12-3 or TRBV12-4 and TRBJ1-1; TCRdb proposes TRBD1, but this gene call is untestable without DNA. The CDR3 loop spans 14 amino acids. This chain's CDR3 is CASRPTGENTEAFF.

The rearrangement uses TRBV5-1 and TRBJ1-1; TCRdb names TRBD1, which stays unverified in the absence of DNA. Germline CDR1 is SGHRS and CDR2 is YFSETQ. CDR3 length equals 14 residues. CDR3 in amino acids: CASSLVRGDTEAFF.

This sequence joins TRBV29-1 and TRBJ2-6; TCRdb indicates TRBD1, and absent DNA this call remains unverified. Per germline, CDR1 SQVTM and CDR2 ANQGSEA. The CDR3 length is 17 residues. CDR3 in amino acids: CSPSGKVFRSGANVLTF.

The chain recombines TRBV20-1 with TRBJ1-5. Germline V gives CDR1 DFQATT, CDR2 SNEGSKA (reference sequence). The CDR3 has 14 residues. CDR3 sequence: CSAREEAGHQPQHF.

This chain links TRBV28 with TRBJ1-2; the D call of TRBD1 rests on TCRdb alone, since no DNA is present to check it. The CDR3 sequence is 16 residues long. The germline V gene encodes CDR1 MDHEN and CDR2 SYDVKM. The CDR3 is CASSPSTGGVNYGYTF.

The rearrangement uses TRBV11-2 and TRBJ2-3. CDR3 size: 15 residues. CDR1 and CDR2 (germline): SGHAT, FQNNGV. CDR3 in amino acids: CASSPRSRAHVTQYF.

The chain recombines TRBV6-1 with TRBJ2-1; TCRdb calls TRBD2, which cannot be checked without DNA. The CDR3 loop spans 16 amino acids. Per the germline V gene, CDR1 is MNHNS and CDR2 is SASEGT. The CDR3 loop reads CASRGLANPSYNEQFF.

CDR3 sequence reads: CASSSPAGGRETQYF. The V and J genes are TRBV11-2 and TRBJ2-5; TCRdb indicates TRBD2, and absent DNA this call remains unverified. The CDR3 is 15 amino acids. Per germline, CDR1 SGHAT and CDR2 FQNNGV.

V is TRBV28 and J is TRBJ1-1; TCRdb's D call of TRBD1 is untestable without DNA. CDR1 and CDR2 (germline): MDHEN, SYDVKM. The CDR3 runs to 14 residues. CDR3 sequence reads: CASSPLTVSAEAFF.

The chain employs TRBV6-2 or TRBV6-3 and TRBJ2-4. CDR3 size: 13 residues. The V gene's germline CDR1 is MNHEY and CDR2 SVGEGT. The CDR3 protein is CASSNIWGEIQYF.

This chain connects TRBV20-1 to TRBJ1-1; no DNA is available, so the TRBD1 call from TCRdb remains unchecked. Germline V gene lookup returns CDR1 DFQATT and CDR2 SNEGSKA (reference sequence). The CDR3 is 17 residues long. The CDR3 region is CSAGPTGGIRPNTEAFF.

V usage is TRBV29-1 and J usage is TRBJ2-1; TCRdb gives TRBD2 as the D gene, but with no DNA this cannot be confirmed. This CDR3 spans 16 amino acids. From germline, CDR1 is SQVTM and CDR2 ANQGSEA. CDR3 protein: CSVEDTLAGGYNEQFF.

The V gene is TRBV5-1, the J gene TRBJ1-6; TCRdb's D gene call, TRBD1, goes unchecked for lack of DNA. The CDR3 has 14 amino acids. The germline gives CDR1 SGHRS, CDR2 YFSETQ. The CDR3 region is CASSPRQGKAPLHF.

J is TRBJ1-5 and V is TRBV24-1. CDR1 and CDR2 (germline): KGHDR, SFDVKD. The CDR3 consists of 14 residues. CDR3 residues: CATSAAKSNQPQHF.

The chain joins TRBV5-1 to TRBJ2-1. In germline, CDR1 is SGHRS, CDR2 YFSETQ. The CDR3 loop spans 13 amino acids. CDR3 sequence reads: CASSLFPENEQFF.